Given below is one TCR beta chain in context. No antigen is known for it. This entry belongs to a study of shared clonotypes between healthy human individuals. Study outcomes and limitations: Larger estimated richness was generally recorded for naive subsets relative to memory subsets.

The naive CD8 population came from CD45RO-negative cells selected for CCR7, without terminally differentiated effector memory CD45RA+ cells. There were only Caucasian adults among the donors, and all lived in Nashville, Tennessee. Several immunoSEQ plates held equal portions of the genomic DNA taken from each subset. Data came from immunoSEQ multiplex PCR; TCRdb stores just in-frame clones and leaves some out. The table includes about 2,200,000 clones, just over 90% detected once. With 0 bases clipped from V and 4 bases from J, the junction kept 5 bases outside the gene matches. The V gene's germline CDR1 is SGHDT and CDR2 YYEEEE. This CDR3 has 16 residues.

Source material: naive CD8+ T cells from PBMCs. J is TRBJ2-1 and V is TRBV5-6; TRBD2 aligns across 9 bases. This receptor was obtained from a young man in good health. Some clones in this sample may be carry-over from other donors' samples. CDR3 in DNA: TGTGCCAGCAGCTTGGAGCTAGCGGGACTGTACAATGAGCAGTTCTTC. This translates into CASSLELAGLYNEQFF.